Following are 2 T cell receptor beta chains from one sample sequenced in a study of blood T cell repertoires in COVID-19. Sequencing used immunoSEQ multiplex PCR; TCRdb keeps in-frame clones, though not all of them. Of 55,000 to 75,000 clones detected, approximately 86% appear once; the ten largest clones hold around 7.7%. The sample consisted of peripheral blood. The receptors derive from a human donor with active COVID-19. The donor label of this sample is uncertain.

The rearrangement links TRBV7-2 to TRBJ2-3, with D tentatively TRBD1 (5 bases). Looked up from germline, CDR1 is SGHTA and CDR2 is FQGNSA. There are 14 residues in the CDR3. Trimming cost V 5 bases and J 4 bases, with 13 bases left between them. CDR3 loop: CASSVRWGADTQYF. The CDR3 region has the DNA TGTGCCAGCAGCGTCAGGTGGGGCGCAGATACGCAGTATTTT.

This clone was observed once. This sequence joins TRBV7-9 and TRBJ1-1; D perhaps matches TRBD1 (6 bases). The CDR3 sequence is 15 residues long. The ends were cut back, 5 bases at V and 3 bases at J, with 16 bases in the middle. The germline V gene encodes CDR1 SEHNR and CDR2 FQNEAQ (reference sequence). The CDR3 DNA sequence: TGTGCCAGCAGCCCTAAGGGGGGGTGGTACACTGAAGCTTTCTTT. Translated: CASSPKGGWYTEAFF.